The present T cell receptor (beta chain) was sequenced within a study of T cell responses to AZD1222 COVID-19 vaccine (dated by TCRdb to the early 2020s). Regarding the study in general: AZD1222 recipients whose second dose came at about 4 weeks and those whose second dose came at about 12 weeks were combined into one group, since spike-specific TCR depth and breadth did not differ between the two schedules. Trial participants were enrolled into age subgroups of 18-55, 56-69 and 70-plus years, which contained about 150, 28 and 57 TCR-sequenced participants, respectively. TCR sequencing was performed for 233 trial participants, of whom some 200 were given two doses of AZD1222 and around 25 were given two doses of MenACWY control vaccine. Study-wide findings and limitations: In the small 56-69-year group, the increase in depth fell short of significance, most likely because of low power. Because no day 14 peak-response samples were available, the repertoires could be characterized only after the peak T cell response. Participants were mostly white British, with more females than males. The authors suggested clonal diversity may have been underestimated. Only a handful of AZD1222 recipients were SARS-CoV-2 seropositive at baseline, limiting conclusions about previously exposed vaccinees. Spike-specific TCR breadth and depth rose significantly after two AZD1222 doses compared with day 0 and with MenACWY recipients. The vaccine-associated CD4 TCRs covered the entire spike protein, and the dominant responses fell in regions 160-218 and 743-854. Nearly half of unique spike-specific TCRs reportedly recognized epitopes outside regions mutated in the B.1.351 and B.1.1.7 variants.

A remark on this clone: Its antigen is not yet known. Base qualities are missing; no much larger clone stands one base away.

The CDR3 regions of human TCRbeta chains were analyzed by immunosequencing. The paper's data handling went like this. TCRs in the repertoires were matched against a reference library of SARS-CoV-2-specific TCRs that had been generated with the MIRA antigen-specificity platform. Breadth meant the fraction of unique TCRs that were SARS-CoV-2-associated, whereas depth meant the fraction of total T cells that were SARS-CoV-2-associated. Each spike-specific TCR was assigned to its reactive spike region and to a CD4 or CD8 class using the MIRA data. Log10-transformed breadth and depth values were compared by one-way ANOVA with Sidak's multiple comparisons tests. The table comes from immuneACCESS by way of TCRdb, which keeps in-frame sequences with V and J called. Part of the clones is missing from these tables; in studies checked, under half for an unresolved V gene and the rest for unknown reasons. Clonal size and the V and J genes are those of that table, whereas D and trimming came from the DNA. For this sample the table gives around 87,000 clones, of which 65% to 90% were detected only once. Roughly 10% of the sample goes to the ten largest clones.

What the time point label conveys for this sample: baseline before first vaccination. The vaccinee samples were drawn from two UK trials, COV001 and COV002, one of which was a single-blind randomized controlled phase 2/3 trial testing AZD1222 (ChAdOx1 nCoV-19) in healthy adults. For TCRbeta chain sequencing, PBMC samples from trial participants were taken at day 0 and at day 28 after the second dose. The CDR3, from cysteine to phenylalanine, totals 15 residues. Of the read, only the CDR3 DNA is kept; its 45 bases are in frame from base 1. The germline V gene (reference sequence) gives CDR1 as LGHDT and CDR2 as YNNKEL. At the junction V is shortened by 4 bases and J by 6 bases; bases outside the gene matches: 7.

This TCR was recovered from an adult in good health. The chain joins TRBV3-1 (or the pseudogene TRBV3-2) to TRBJ1-1; 11 junctional bases match TRBD1. The sample consisted of peripheral blood, taken on day 0 of AZD1222 vaccination. The DNA sequence reads TGTGCCAGCAGCCCCGGACAGGGGGCGAAGGCTGAAGCTTTCTTT. Its coded protein is CASSPGQGAKAEAFF.